Below are 31 T cell receptor beta chains sequenced from a single sample in a study of control samples from healthy donors and cancer patients. Only in-frame clones appear in the TCRdb table, and some are missing; sequencing was by immunoSEQ multiplex PCR. The sample yields under 150,000 clones, roughly 90% seen once. The sample comprised blood. The receptors derive from a man aged 30-40 years in good health.

The chain joins TRBV9 to TRBJ2-3; 8 positions agree with TRBD2. After removal of 0 bases from V and 2 bases from J, the junction contained 2 bases not matched to a gene. Germline lookup yields CDR1 SGDLS and CDR2 YYNGEE. The CDR3 spans 15 residues. The CDR3: CASSVDGGVTDTQYF. CDR3 DNA sequence: TGTGCCAGCAGCGTAGACGGGGGGGTCACAGATACGCAGTATTTT. Full variable domain (remainder filled in from reference TRBV9 and TRBJ2-3): DSGVTQTPKHLITATGQRVTLRCSPRSGDLSVYWYQQSLDQGLQFLIQYYNGEERAKGNILERFSAQQFPDLHSELNLSSLELGDSALYFCASSVDGGVTDTQYFGPGTRLTVL.

This clone was recorded only once. The chain recombines TRBV6-2 or TRBV6-3 with TRBJ2-7, with TRBD1 matching over 7 bases. CDR3 length equals 15 residues. Germline CDR1 is MNHEY and CDR2 is SVGEGT. Trimming took 5 bases from V and 4 from J; bases not matched to a gene: 11. The CDR3, as DNA: TGTGCCAGCAGTGGAGGACAGGCGACCCCATACGAGCAGTACTTC. It is translated as CASSGGQATPYEQYF.

This clone occurred many times. This sequence joins TRBV2 and TRBJ2-1, with TRBD2 matching 9 bases. The CDR3 runs to 14 residues. V lost 6 bases to trimming and J lost 4 bases; unmatched junction nucleotides: 4. Germline V lookup: CDR1 SNHLY, CDR2 FYNNEI. The chain's CDR3 is CASRASGKYNEQFF. CDR3 DNA: TGTGCCAGCAGAGCTAGCGGGAAGTACAATGAGCAGTTCTTC.

The chain combines TRBV6-5 with TRBJ1-4, with no clear D. The CDR3 runs 13 residues. The germline V gene encodes CDR1 MNHEY and CDR2 SVGAGI. V was cut by 5 bases and J by 10 bases, with 14 bases left in between. CDR3 sequence: CASSQDLPGKLFF. The CDR3 coding sequence is TGTGCCAGCAGTCAGGATCTTCCTGGAAAACTGTTTTTT.

This chain uses TRBV5-1 with TRBJ2-2, with TRBD1 matching 7 bases. Per the germline V gene, CDR1 is SGHRS and CDR2 is YFSETQ. The CDR3 is 13 residues long. The V segment lost 5 bases and the J segment 5 bases; nucleotides outside the gene matches: 3. The CDR3 DNA reads TGCGCCAGCAGTCAGACAGGGACCGGGGAGCTGTTTTTT. It specifies CASSQTGTGELFF.

This chain links TRBV7-2 with TRBJ1-2; perhaps TRBD1 as D (6 bases). The CDR3 covers 15 residues. Trimming took 5 bases from V and 7 from J, leaving 20 bases between them. From germline, CDR1 is SGHTA and CDR2 FQGNSA. The CDR3 protein is CASSLSRGGLVGYTF. DNA for the CDR3: TGTGCCAGCAGCCTTAGCCGTGGGGGGCTTGTTGGCTACACCTTC.

The genes are TRBV24-1 and TRBJ2-1; 14 nucleotides align to TRBD2. The germline V gene encodes CDR1 KGHDR and CDR2 SFDVKD. The CDR3 runs 15 residues. The V gene end was trimmed by 3 bases and the J gene end by 9 bases; junction bases not matched to a gene: 3. The CDR3 sequence is CATSDAGLAGGEQFF. DNA of the CDR3: TGTGCCACCAGTGATGCCGGACTAGCGGGAGGTGAGCAGTTCTTC.

The count of this clone is one. This sequence joins TRBV27 and TRBJ1-4; D uncertain. Between the trimmed V and J ends, which lost 2 bases and 7 bases, there was a span of 14 bases. CDR3 length equals 15 residues. From germline, CDR1 is MNHEY and CDR2 SMNVEV (reference sequence). CDR3 protein: CASSLKRLGIEKLFF. The CDR3 nucleotides are TGTGCCAGCAGTTTAAAGAGACTCGGTATTGAAAAACTGTTTTTT.

V and J are TRBV7-9 and TRBJ2-7; D unclear. The CDR3 spans 12 residues. Germline V gene sequence: CDR1 SEHNR, CDR2 FQNEAQ (reference sequence). Deletions cut 0 bases from V and 6 bases from J, with 6 bases between. The CDR3: CASSLAVGEQYF. The CDR3 DNA sequence: TGTGCCAGCAGCTTAGCCGTGGGCGAGCAGTACTTC. The full variable domain, its missing parts supplied by reference TRBV7-9 and TRBJ2-7, is DTGVSQNPRHKITKRGQNVTFRCDPISEHNRLYWYRQTLGQGPEFLTYFQNEAQLEKSRLLSDRFSAERPKGSFSTLEIQRTEQGDSAMYLCASSLAVGEQYFGPGTRLTVT.

This clone was seen a single time. V gene TRBV11-3 combines with J gene TRBJ2-7, with TRBD2 as a possible D gene (7 bases). This CDR3 comprises 16 residues. CDR1 SGHNT and CDR2 YENEEA come from the germline V gene. V lost 0 bases and J 1 base, leaving 13 bases between the germline ends. CDR3 bases: TGTGCCAGCAGCTTAGAGAAGGGAGGGGGTTCCTACGAGCAGTACTTC. It yields the protein CASSLEKGGGSYEQYF.

J is TRBJ2-1 and V is TRBV12-3 or TRBV12-4; D is undetermined. The CDR3 has 13 residues. Trimming pared 7 bases from V and 3 bases from J, leaving 10 bases between. The CDR3 DNA reads TGTGCCAGCAAGGGTTTCGGCTACAATGAGCAGTTCTTC. Translation: CASKGFGYNEQFF.

The CDR3 protein is CASSPGSPGELFF. The CDR3 nucleotides are TGTGCCAGCAGTCCGGGTAGTCCCGGGGAGCTGTTTTTT. V and J are TRBV27 and TRBJ2-2, with D unresolved. Germline-derived CDR1 and CDR2 are MNHEY and SMNVEV (reference sequence). This CDR3 has 13 amino acids. V gave up 5 bases and J gave up 6 bases, with 10 bases separating them.

This sequence joins TRBV19 and TRBJ2-2; D unclear. The V gene's germline CDR1 is LNHDA and CDR2 SQIVND (reference sequence). There are 11 residues in the CDR3. Trimming shortened V by 5 bases and J by 8 bases, and 6 bases separated the two germline ends. In DNA form, the CDR3 reads TGTGCCAGTAGTCAGTCGGGGGAGCTGTTTTTT. Translation: CASSQSGELFF.

V usage is TRBV11-3 and J usage is TRBJ1-1; the D is unclear. Trimming removed 3 bases from V and 1 base from J, with 18 bases in between. Germline V lookup: CDR1 SGHNT, CDR2 YENEEA. The CDR3 totals 17 residues. CDR3 residues: CASSFLSPSPENTEAFF. The CDR3 region has the DNA TGTGCCAGCAGCTTCTTGTCACCCAGCCCGGAGAACACTGAAGCTTTCTTT.

The count of this clone is one. V gene TRBV25-1 combines with J gene TRBJ1-2; no definite D call. V gave up 1 base and J gave up 4 bases, with 13 bases separating them. The CDR3 is 15 residues long. Germline V CDR1 and CDR2: MGHDK, SYGVNS. CDR3 residues: CASSESAAPLYGYTF. CDR3 DNA: TGTGCCAGCAGTGAATCTGCGGCTCCTCTCTATGGCTACACCTTC.

The chain combines TRBV7-9 with TRBJ2-1; D is perhaps TRBD2 (7 bases). The length of the CDR3 is 16 residues. V was pared by 2 bases and J by 3 bases, with 14 bases between. Per the germline V gene, CDR1 is SEHNR and CDR2 is FQNEAQ (reference sequence). CDR3: CASSLRGEGGYNEQFF. The CDR3 region has the DNA TGTGCCAGCAGCTTACGTGGGGAGGGGGGCTACAATGAGCAGTTCTTC.

Comments on this clone: The sample holds other DNA sequences that translate to the same CDR3. This chain uses TRBV7-2 with TRBJ2-3; the D gene is possibly TRBD1 (5 bases). Germline values: CDR1 SGHTA, CDR2 FQGNSA. V was cut by 0 bases and J by 1 base, with 5 bases left in between. This CDR3 contains 14 residues. The CDR3 loop reads CASSLAQGTDTQYF. The CDR3 coding sequence is TGTGCCAGCAGCTTAGCACAGGGCACAGATACGCAGTATTTT. Full variable domain (missing parts from reference TRBV7-2 and TRBJ2-3): GAGVSQSPSNKVTEKGKDVELRCDPISGHTALYWYRQSLGQGLEFLIYFQGNSAPDKSGLPSDRFSAERTGGSVSTLTIQRTQQEDSAVYLCASSLAQGTDTQYFGPGTRLTVL.

CDR3 residues: CASSQDPTPASEAFF. CDR3 bases: TGTGCCAGCAGCCAAGACCCCACCCCGGCAAGTGAAGCTTTCTTT. The rearrangement uses TRBV3-1 (or the pseudogene TRBV3-2) and TRBJ1-1; D remains ambiguous. The CDR3 consists of 15 residues. Deletions cut 0 bases from V and 7 bases from J, with 15 bases between. The V gene's germline CDR1 is LGHDT and CDR2 YNNKEL (reference sequence).

The chain employs TRBV19 and TRBJ2-7, with 16 bases aligning to TRBD2. CDR1 is LNHDA and CDR2 is SQIVND in the germline V gene (reference sequence). This CDR3 has 18 amino acids. With 0 bases clipped from V and 2 bases from J, the junction kept 4 bases outside the gene matches. The CDR3 protein is CASSIEGTSGRVPYEQYF. The CDR3 DNA reads TGTGCCAGTAGTATAGAGGGGACTAGCGGGAGGGTCCCCTACGAGCAGTACTTC.

This chain connects TRBV2 to TRBJ2-3, with D perhaps assigned TRBD1 or TRBD2 (6 bases each). V was trimmed by 1 base and J by 1 base, leaving 12 bases between them. The germline V gene has CDR1 SNHLY and CDR2 FYNNEI. CDR3 size: 16 residues. CDR3 nucleotide sequence: TGTGCCAGCAGTGAAGAGGGGGGTTCCCGCACAGATACGCAGTATTTT. It is translated as CASSEEGGSRTDTQYF.

This clone has more than one count but fewer than ten. The chain recombines TRBV30 with TRBJ1-6; TRBD1 is a possible D gene (5 bases). The CDR3 is 13 amino acids. Deletions cut 0 bases from V and 7 bases from J, with 7 bases between. Germline V lookup: CDR1 GTSNPN, CDR2 SVGIG (reference sequence). The DNA for the CDR3 is TGTGCCTGGAGTGTACAGGCCAATTCACCCCTCCACTTT. Translated, it gives CAWSVQANSPLHF.

The rearrangement links TRBV18 to TRBJ1-4; D gene unclear. Germline loops: CDR1 KGHSH, CDR2 LQKENI. V lost 1 base, J lost 6 bases, and 21 bases lay in between. The CDR3 spans 18 residues. The DNA of the CDR3 is TGTGCCAGCTCACCACTACCGGTCATGAGGGCGGCGGATGAAAAACTGTTTTTT. It encodes CASSPLPVMRAADEKLFF. The variable domain in full, with the rest retrieved from reference TRBV18 and TRBJ1-4, is NAGVMQNPRHLVRRRGQEARLRCSPMKGHSHVYWYRQLPEEGLKFMVYLQKENIIDESGMPKERFSAEFPKEGPSILRIQQVVRGDSAAYFCASSPLPVMRAADEKLFFGSGTQLSVL.

The chain uses TRBV6-5 and TRBJ1-1; D not certain. The CDR3 runs to 12 residues. Trimming took 6 bases from V and 1 from J, leaving 6 bases between them. The germline V gene has CDR1 MNHEY and CDR2 SVGAGI. The DNA of the CDR3 is TGTGCCAGCAGGACTCAGAACACTGAAGCTTTCTTT. Translated, it gives CASRTQNTEAFF.

This rearrangement joins TRBV7-2 to TRBJ1-1; D might be TRBD1 (6 bases). The CDR3 has 16 amino acids. Trimming left V 4 bases short and J 4 bases short, with 19 bases between. Germline V gene sequence: CDR1 SGHTA, CDR2 FQGNSA. CDR3 region: CASSSRQVSGGTEAFF. Here the CDR3 DNA reads TGTGCCAGCAGCTCCAGACAGGTTAGCGGTGGCACTGAAGCTTTCTTT. Combining the CDR3 with reference TRBV7-2 and TRBJ1-1 gives the whole variable domain GAGVSQSPSNKVTEKGKDVELRCDPISGHTALYWYRQSLGQGLEFLIYFQGNSAPDKSGLPSDRFSAERTGGSVSTLTIQRTQQEDSAVYLCASSSRQVSGGTEAFFGQGTRLTVV.

The chain recombines TRBV3-1 (or the pseudogene TRBV3-2) with TRBJ1-1; 7 bases are shared with TRBD1. Germline trimming cut 1 base from V and 6 bases from J; bases unmatched to any gene: 5. Germline V CDR1 and CDR2: LGHDT, YNNKEL (reference sequence). This CDR3 comprises 14 residues. CDR3 protein: CASSQGRGRAEAFF. The DNA of the CDR3 is TGTGCCAGCAGCCAAGGGAGGGGGCGGGCTGAAGCTTTCTTT.

The V gene is TRBV15, the J gene TRBJ2-7, with D possibly matching TRBD1 (6 bases). CDR1 LNHNV and CDR2 YYDKDF come from the germline V gene (reference sequence). Trimming took off 5 bases at V and 2 bases at J, with 19 bases between the two ends. The CDR3 has 16 residues. The CDR3 sequence is CATSGRSTGSAYEQYF. CDR3 DNA: TGTGCCACCAGCGGAAGAAGTACAGGGTCGGCCTACGAGCAGTACTTC.

V gene TRBV30 combines with J gene TRBJ2-5, with D perhaps matching TRBD1 (5 bases). V was clipped by 2 bases and J by 2 bases, with 9 bases between them. Germline CDR1 is GTSNPN and CDR2 is SVGIG (reference sequence). The CDR3 covers 13 residues. CDR3 in amino acids: CAWSRDRQETQYF. DNA for the CDR3: TGTGCCTGGAGTCGTGACAGACAAGAGACCCAGTACTTC.

The J gene is TRBJ2-7, the V gene TRBV9, with TRBD2 matching 7 bases. This CDR3 comprises 14 residues. Germline-derived CDR1 and CDR2 are SGDLS and YYNGEE. V lost 3 bases and J lost 0; bases outside the gene matches: 3. The CDR3 DNA follows: TGTGCCAGCAGCGGTGGGGACTACTCCTACGAGCAGTACTTC. This codes for CASSGGDYSYEQYF.

The count of this clone is one. This chain links TRBV7-2 with TRBJ2-1, with 9 bases aligning to TRBD1. CDR3 length: 15 amino acids. CDR1 SGHTA and CDR2 FQGNSA come from the germline V gene. The junction had 9 bases not matched to a gene; V was cut back by 3 bases and J by 9 bases. CDR3 sequence: CASSLWTGVNGEQFF. CDR3 coding DNA: TGTGCCAGCAGCTTGTGGACAGGGGTGAATGGTGAGCAGTTCTTC.

CDR3 nucleotides: TGTGCCAGCAGCTTGAGCGCAGGCTCCTACGAGCAGTACTTC. Its protein is CASSLSAGSYEQYF. The rearrangement links TRBV5-6 to TRBJ2-7, with D uncertain. Germline lookup yields CDR1 SGHDT and CDR2 YYEEEE. Deletions cut 1 base from V and 0 bases from J, with 8 bases between. This CDR3 comprises 14 residues.

This rearrangement joins TRBV27 to TRBJ2-3, with D unresolved. The CDR3 is 13 amino acids. Deletions cut 2 bases from V and 7 bases from J, with 10 bases between. Germline V gives CDR1 MNHEY, CDR2 SMNVEV (reference sequence). The CDR3 protein is CASSLNGLHTQYF. CDR3 DNA: TGTGCCAGCAGTTTAAACGGGTTGCATACGCAGTATTTT.